This entry describes one TCR beta chain. Its antigen remains unknown. Sequenced by immunoSEQ multiplex PCR; TCRdb stores in-frame clones only, minus some. The sample yields approximately 92,000 clones, around four fifths seen once. Time point described: blood 4 weeks post-SBRT, at nephrectomy. Specified treatment: 15 Gy SBRT to primary tumor, nephrectomy 4 weeks later. These data are taken from a study of radiation and T cells in renal cell carcinoma. Regarding the study as a whole: Pretreatment tumor biopsies were lacking, so baseline clonotypes are unknown. From baseline, blood top tumor clonotypes peaked at 2 weeks post-radiation.

The CDR3 has 16 amino acids. CDR1 MDHEN and CDR2 SYDVKM come from the germline V gene. J gave up 1 base and V 5 bases, and 10 bases lay outside the gene matches. The V gene is TRBV28, the J gene TRBJ2-7; 8 bases are shared with TRBD1. The receptor was derived from a man aged 45-65 years with renal cell carcinoma. The material was blood, obtained from a patient whose treatment included radiotherapy and nephrectomy. The CDR3 spells CASSLYWTGRSYEQYF. In DNA form, the CDR3 reads TGTGCCAGCAGTCTCTACTGGACAGGGCGTTCCTACGAGCAGTACTTC.